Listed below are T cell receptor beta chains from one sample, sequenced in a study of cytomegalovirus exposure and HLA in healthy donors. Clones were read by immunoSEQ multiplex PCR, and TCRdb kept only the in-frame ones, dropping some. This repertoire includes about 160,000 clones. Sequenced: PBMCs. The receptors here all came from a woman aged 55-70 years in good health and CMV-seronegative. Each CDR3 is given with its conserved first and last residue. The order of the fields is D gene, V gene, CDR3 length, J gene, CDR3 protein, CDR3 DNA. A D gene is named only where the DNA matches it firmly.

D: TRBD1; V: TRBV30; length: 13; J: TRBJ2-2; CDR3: CAWGTGGTGELFF; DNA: TGTGCCTGGGGGACAGGGGGCACCGGGGAGCTGTTTTTT
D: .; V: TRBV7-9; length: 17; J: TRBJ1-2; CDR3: CASSLSHSGPANYGYTF; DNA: TGTGCCAGCAGCTTAAGCCACTCAGGGCCAGCTAACTATGGCTACACCTTC
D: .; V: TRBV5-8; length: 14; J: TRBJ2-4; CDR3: CASNEQGAKNIQYF; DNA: TGTGCCAGCAATGAGCAGGGAGCCAAAAACATTCAGTACTTC
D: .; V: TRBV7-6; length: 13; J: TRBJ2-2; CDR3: CASGDWNTGELFF; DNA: TGTGCCAGCGGGGACTGGAACACCGGGGAGCTGTTTTTT
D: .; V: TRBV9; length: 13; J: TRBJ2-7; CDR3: CASSPGVADEQYF; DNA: TGTGCCAGCAGCCCGGGGGTAGCTGACGAGCAGTACTTC
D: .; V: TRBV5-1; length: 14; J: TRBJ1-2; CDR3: CASSLLVGDYGYTF; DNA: TGCGCCAGCAGCTTGTTAGTGGGAGACTATGGCTACACCTTC
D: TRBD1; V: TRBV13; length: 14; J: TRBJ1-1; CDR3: CASRTGGENTEAFF; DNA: TGTGCCAGTAGGACAGGAGGAGAAAACACTGAAGCTTTCTTT
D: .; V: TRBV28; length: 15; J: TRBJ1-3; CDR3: CASRPTGRSGNTIYF; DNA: TGTGCCAGCAGACCAACAGGGCGCTCTGGAAACACCATATATTTT
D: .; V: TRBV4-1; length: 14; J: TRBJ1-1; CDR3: CASSLLVVNTEAFF; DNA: TGCGCCAGCAGCCTTCTAGTTGTGAACACTGAAGCTTTCTTT
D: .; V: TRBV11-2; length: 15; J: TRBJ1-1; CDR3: CASSSVQGYSAEAFF; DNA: TGTGCCAGCAGCTCGGTACAGGGTTATAGCGCTGAAGCTTTCTTT
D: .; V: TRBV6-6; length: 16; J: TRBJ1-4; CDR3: CASSRTTTVLNEKLFF; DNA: TGTGCCAGCAGCCGGACAACAACGGTTCTTAATGAAAAACTGTTTTTT
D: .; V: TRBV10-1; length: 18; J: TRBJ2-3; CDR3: CASSSTGGELISTDTQYF; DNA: TGCGCCAGCAGTTCCACGGGTGGGGAGTTGATTAGCACAGATACGCAGTATTTT
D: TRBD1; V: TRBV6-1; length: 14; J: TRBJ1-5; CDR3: CASSVDRSSQPQHF; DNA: TGTGCCAGCAGCGTGGACAGGTCGAGTCAGCCCCAGCATTTT
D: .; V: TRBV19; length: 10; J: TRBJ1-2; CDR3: CASNSYGYTF; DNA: TGTGCCAGTAACAGCTATGGCTACACCTTC
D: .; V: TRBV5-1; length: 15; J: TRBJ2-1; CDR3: CASSLVAGGTFVQFF; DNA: TGCGCCAGCAGCTTGGTGGCAGGGGGGACCTTTGTGCAGTTCTTC
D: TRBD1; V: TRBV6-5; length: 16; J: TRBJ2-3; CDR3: CASSFLGTGGSDTQYF; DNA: TGTGCCAGCAGTTTCTTGGGGACAGGGGGGTCAGATACGCAGTATTTT
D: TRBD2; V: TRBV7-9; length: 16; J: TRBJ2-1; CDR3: CASSRLAGGSYNEQFF; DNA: TGTGCCAGCAGCAGATTAGCGGGGGGCTCCTACAATGAGCAGTTCTTC
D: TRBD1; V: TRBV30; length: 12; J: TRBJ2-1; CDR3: CAWSGRGNEQFF; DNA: TGTGCCTGGAGTGGCAGGGGGAATGAGCAGTTCTTC
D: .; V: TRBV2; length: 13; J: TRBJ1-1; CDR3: CASKRRGGTEAFF; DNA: TGTGCCAGCAAGCGGAGGGGGGGCACTGAAGCTTTCTTT
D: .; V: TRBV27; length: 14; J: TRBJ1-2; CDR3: CASRLLNSPDGYTF; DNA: TGTGCCAGCAGACTTCTCAACAGCCCCGATGGCTACACCTTC
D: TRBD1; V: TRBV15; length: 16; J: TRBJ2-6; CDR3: CATSGQTLSGANVLTF; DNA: TGTGCCACCTCGGGACAGACCTTATCTGGGGCCAACGTCCTGACTTTC
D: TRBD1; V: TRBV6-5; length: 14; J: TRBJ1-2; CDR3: CASRAQGEGYGYTF; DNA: TGTGCCAGCAGGGCCCAGGGGGAAGGCTATGGCTACACCTTC